What follows are 29 T cell receptor beta chains derived from one specimen sequenced in a study of blood T cell repertoires in COVID-19. TCRdb keeps only in-frame clones here, not all; method: immunoSEQ multiplex PCR. The sample has 90,000 to 120,000 clones, around 83% seen once. The sample consisted of peripheral blood. These TCRs come from a man between 65 and 80 years old with acute or convalescent COVID-19.

The chain uses TRBV18 and TRBJ1-2; no clear D gene. Germline CDR1 is KGHSH and CDR2 is LQKENI. V lost 3 bases and J lost 3, with 14 bases in between. The CDR3 loop spans 15 amino acids. The CDR3 nucleotides read TGTGCCAGCTCACCCTCGGTCCTCGCTTACTATGGCTACACCTTC. It specifies CASSPSVLAYYGYTF.

The rearrangement joins TRBV18 to TRBJ1-5; D remains unclear. Germline assignment: CDR1 KGHSH and CDR2 LQKENI. V was trimmed by 2 bases and J by 0 bases, leaving 11 bases between them. The CDR3 sequence is 16 residues long. The CDR3, as DNA: TGTGCCAGCTCACCAGTTACAGCTAATAGCAATCAGCCCCAGCATTTT. As protein: CASSPVTANSNQPQHF.

The chain carries TRBV10-3 and TRBJ1-2; maybe TRBD1 (6 bases). The CDR3 totals 14 residues. The V gene lost 0 bases and the J gene lost 10 bases, with 15 bases spanning the gap. Germline V gene sequence: CDR1 ENHRY, CDR2 SYGVKD. The CDR3: CAISESTGSRDYTF. The CDR3 bases are TGTGCCATCAGTGAGTCGACAGGTTCACGGGACTACACCTTC.

The chain carries TRBV12-3 or TRBV12-4 and TRBJ2-1, with 8 nucleotides matching TRBD1. This CDR3 comprises 13 residues. Unmatched junction bases numbered 1, after V lost 3 bases and J lost 6 bases. The CDR3 region has the DNA TGTGCCAGCAGTTTTACAGGGGGCAATGAGCAGTTCTTC. Its protein is CASSFTGGNEQFF.

The rearrangement links TRBV5-1 to TRBJ2-7; 8 bases fit TRBD1. Losses at the gene ends were 3 bases for V and 6 bases for J; bases not matched to a gene: 2. The CDR3 extends over 12 amino acids. Germline V CDR1 and CDR2: SGHRS, YFSETQ. CDR3: CASSSTGVEQYF. DNA of the CDR3: TGCGCCAGCAGCTCGACAGGGGTCGAGCAGTACTTC.

In its sample, this clone was seen a few times. In DNA form, the CDR3 reads TGTGCCAGCAGTTGGGAGGGACAGGGGGCCCCCCCGCCCCAGCATTTT. As protein: CASSWEGQGAPPPQHF. This chain uses TRBV6-2 or TRBV6-3 with TRBJ1-5; 12 bases match TRBD1. The CDR3 has 16 amino acids. The V and J ends lost 4 bases and 9 bases, in that order; junction bases with no gene match: 10. From germline, CDR1 is MNHEY and CDR2 SVGEGT.

V is TRBV21-1 and J is TRBJ2-2; the table's D call, TRBD1, has no DNA check behind it. TRBV21-1 is reported as a pseudogene. The length of the CDR3 is 13 residues. CDR3 sequence reads: CASIDRDSGELFF. Here the CDR3 DNA reads TGTGCCAGCATCGACAGGGATTCCGGGGAGCTGTTTTTT.

This sequence joins TRBV11-2 and TRBJ2-2, with TRBD2 identical over 8 bases. The V gene end was trimmed by 5 bases and the J gene end by 3 bases; junction bases not matched to a gene: 8. This CDR3 has 16 amino acids. The germline V gene encodes CDR1 SGHAT and CDR2 FQNNGV. The DNA of the CDR3 is TGTGCCAGCAGCCCCAGATCGGGAGGGGACACCGGGGAGCTGTTTTTT. It is translated as CASSPRSGGDTGELFF.

This clone was detected once. The chain carries TRBV6-5 and TRBJ2-2; D gene unclear. The CDR3 runs 11 residues. Germline V gene sequence: CDR1 MNHEY, CDR2 SVGAGI. V was shortened by 8 bases and J by 2 bases, with 3 bases between the two germline ends. For the CDR3, the DNA is TGTGCCAGCGGCAACACCGGGGAGCTGTTTTTT. This encodes CASGNTGELFF.

Worth noting for this clone: Additional DNA sequences in this sample encode the identical CDR3. The gene calls are TRBV6-6 and TRBJ2-5; D call uncertain. The V end lost 6 bases, the J end lost 5 bases, and 7 bases lay between the germline ends. Looked up from germline, CDR1 is MNHNY and CDR2 is SVGAGI (reference sequence). This CDR3 spans 11 amino acids. CDR3 amino acids: CASSPRETQYF. In nucleotides, the CDR3 is TGTGCCAGCAGCCCCCGGGAGACCCAGTACTTC.

This chain links TRBV21-1 with TRBJ1-2; TRBD1 is taken as the D call from the table, unchecked against the DNA. TRBV21-1 is listed as a pseudogene. This CDR3 comprises 15 residues. The chain's CDR3 is CASSTGTVSLEGYTF. The CDR3, as DNA: TGTGCCAGCAGTACCGGGACAGTTAGCCTGGAAGGATACACCTTC.

The V gene is TRBV19, the J gene TRBJ1-3; D gene uncertain. CDR1 and CDR2 (germline): LNHDA, SQIVND (reference sequence). This CDR3 region has 14 residues. Trimming shortened V by 9 bases and J by 0 bases, and 12 bases separated the two germline ends. This CDR3 is CASRTLASGNTIYF. CDR3 nucleotides: TGTGCCAGCAGGACTCTCGCCTCTGGAAACACCATATATTTT.

This clone was seen only once. The chain links TRBV5-1 to TRBJ2-3, with TRBD2 as a possible D gene (5 bases). Germline V gives CDR1 SGHRS, CDR2 YFSETQ. V was pared by 4 bases and J by 4 bases, with 13 bases between. The CDR3 is 14 amino acids. The DNA for the CDR3 is TGCGCCAGCAGCGAGGGTCGGGTCCCAGATACGCAGTATTTT. Translation gives CASSEGRVPDTQYF.

This chain joins TRBV6-5 and TRBJ2-5; tentative D call: TRBD2 (7 bases). Trimming took 0 bases from V and 5 from J, leaving 16 bases between them. The CDR3 extends over 16 amino acids. Germline CDR1 and CDR2: MNHEY and SVGAGI. CDR3 DNA sequence: TGTGCCAGCAGTTACTCTGGGGGGGGCCAGTGGGAGACCCAGTACTTC. This sequence encodes CASSYSGGGQWETQYF.

The chain uses TRBV9 and TRBJ2-1, with TRBD1 as a possible D gene (6 bases). CDR1 SGDLS and CDR2 YYNGEE come from the germline V gene. The CDR3 loop spans 14 amino acids. Trimming pared 4 bases from V and 4 bases from J, leaving 12 bases between. CDR3 nucleotide sequence: TGTGCCAGCAGCCCCGCCGACAGGTACAATGAGCAGTTCTTC. This sequence encodes CASSPADRYNEQFF.

Concerning this clone: A junction end diverges from the germline sequence, so it may reflect a read error. The chain uses TRBV9 and TRBJ1-1, with TRBD1 as a possible D gene (6 bases). The CDR3 spans 17 residues. CDR1 is SGDLS, CDR2 YYNGEE, per germline. The CDR3 bases are TGTGCCCGCAGCGGGGGGGCGGGGGGGTTAGATGGCACTGAAGCTTTCTTT. Amino acid sequence: CARSGGAGGLDGTEAFF.

This clone was observed a few times. The rearrangement joins TRBV5-6 to TRBJ1-6; TRBD1 is a possible D gene (6 bases). V lost 0 bases and J 7 bases, leaving 14 bases between the germline ends. Germline V gene lookup returns CDR1 SGHDT and CDR2 YYEEEE. The CDR3 is 16 amino acids. CDR3 sequence: CASSLAPWQGNSPLHF. CDR3 DNA sequence: TGTGCCAGCAGCTTGGCCCCGTGGCAGGGGAATTCACCCCTCCACTTT.

There are a few counts of this clone. The chain carries TRBV5-6 and TRBJ1-2; 7 bases fit TRBD1. Germline loops: CDR1 SGHDT, CDR2 YYEEEE. CDR3 length equals 16 residues. V lost 0 bases to trimming and J lost 8 bases; unmatched junction nucleotides: 13. CDR3 region: CASSLVGSQGRLGYTF. CDR3 coding DNA: TGTGCCAGCAGCTTGGTCGGATCACAGGGGCGGCTCGGCTACACCTTC.

This clone was seen only once. This same CDR3 is encoded by further DNA sequences in the sample. The chain links TRBV19 to TRBJ2-3; a weak D match, TRBD2 (5 bases). The CDR3 extends over 14 amino acids. Germline CDR1 LNHDA, CDR2 SQIVND (reference sequence). The V end lost 1 base, the J end lost 0 bases, and 5 bases lay between the germline ends. The CDR3: CASSIGTSTDTQYF. The DNA of the CDR3 is TGTGCCAGTAGTATAGGGACTAGCACAGATACGCAGTATTTT.

This clone was recorded many times. This chain connects TRBV28 to TRBJ2-5, with 10 nucleotides matching TRBD1. The CDR3 covers 15 residues. V shed 10 bases and J 3 bases; nucleotides not matched to a gene: 11. Per germline, CDR1 MDHEN and CDR2 SYDVKM. CDR3 nucleotides: TGTGCCACCACTTCCGGGACAGGGGTAGAAGAGACCCAGTACTTC. Encoded protein: CATTSGTGVEETQYF.

The sample holds a few counts of this clone. V gene TRBV3-1 (or the pseudogene TRBV3-2) combines with J gene TRBJ1-1; TRBD1 matches 7 bases. Germline loops: CDR1 LGHDT, CDR2 YNNKEL (reference sequence). The J segment lost 8 bases and the V segment lost 6 bases, leaving 12 bases of the junction unmatched. This CDR3 has 14 amino acids. CDR3 DNA: TGTGCCAGCAGTTCCGGGACAGCCAAGGCGGAAGCTTTCTTT. It codes for CASSSGTAKAEAFF.

The chain uses TRBV27 and TRBJ1-1; D gene ambiguous. Trimming cost V 6 bases and J 1 base, with 9 bases left between them. Germline V gene lookup returns CDR1 MNHEY and CDR2 SMNVEV (reference sequence). The CDR3 covers 13 residues. CDR3 in DNA: TGTGCCAGCAGAAAAAGCCCGAACACTGAAGCTTTCTTT. Its protein product is CASRKSPNTEAFF.

This chain links TRBV3-1 (or the pseudogene TRBV3-2) with TRBJ2-7; 7 bases match TRBD1. Germline V CDR1 and CDR2: LGHDT, YNNKEL (reference sequence). V shed 4 bases, J shed 5 bases, and the junction held 5 bases outside the gene matches. This CDR3 has 13 amino acids. The CDR3 region is CASSPGQPHEQYF. CDR3 bases: TGTGCCAGCAGCCCGGGACAGCCCCACGAGCAGTACTTC.

The rearrangement joins TRBV18 to TRBJ2-7, with D unclear. This CDR3 comprises 14 residues. The V gene's germline CDR1 is KGHSH and CDR2 LQKENI. V was trimmed by 6 bases and J by 0 bases, leaving 12 bases between them. Here the CDR3 reads CASSPLESSYEQYF. The DNA of the CDR3 is TGTGCCAGCTCTCCTCTAGAGAGCTCCTACGAGCAGTACTTC.

The chain couples TRBV4-2 to TRBJ2-1; the match to TRBD2 covers 10 bases. Trimming removed 1 base from V and 6 bases from J; junction bases left unmatched: 6. The V gene's germline CDR1 is LGHNA and CDR2 YNFKEQ. The CDR3 consists of 16 residues. DNA for the CDR3: TGTGCCAGCAGCCAAGCGTGGGGACTAGCGTTCAATGAGCAGTTCTTC. Translated, it gives CASSQAWGLAFNEQFF.

This chain uses TRBV3-1 (or the pseudogene TRBV3-2) with TRBJ1-1, with 9 positions matching TRBD1. Germline V gene sequence: CDR1 LGHDT, CDR2 YNNKEL (reference sequence). Germline trimming cut 3 bases from V and 2 bases from J; bases unmatched to any gene: 4. This CDR3 has 15 residues. The chain's CDR3 is CASSHDRGGNTEAFF. The CDR3 DNA sequence: TGTGCCAGCAGCCATGACAGGGGGGGCAACACTGAAGCTTTCTTT.

The chain carries TRBV9 and TRBJ2-7, with a weak D call TRBD1 (5 bases). CDR1 SGDLS and CDR2 YYNGEE come from the germline V gene. The CDR3 consists of 13 residues. Deletions cut 4 bases from V and 5 bases from J, with 13 bases between. CDR3 in amino acids: CASSSSPRDEQYF. In DNA form, the CDR3 reads TGTGCCAGCAGCTCTTCGCCCAGGGACGAGCAGTACTTC.

CDR3 coding DNA: TGTGCCAGCAGCTTCTCTAGCGGGGGTTCAGATACGCAGTATTTT. Protein sequence: CASSFSSGGSDTQYF. The chain uses TRBV7-8 and TRBJ2-3; 10 nucleotides match TRBD2. The CDR3 totals 15 residues. V lost 3 bases to trimming and J lost 4 bases; unmatched junction nucleotides: 4. The germline gives CDR1 SGHVS, CDR2 FQNEAQ.

This sequence joins TRBV11-3 and TRBJ1-6; maybe TRBD1 (6 bases). Trimming pared 5 bases from V and 7 bases from J, leaving 15 bases between. The CDR3 spans 15 residues. From germline, CDR1 is SGHNT and CDR2 YENEEA. The CDR3 nucleotides are TGTGCCAGCAGCCCGACAGGCCAGACGAATTCACCCCTCCACTTT. It codes for CASSPTGQTNSPLHF. The entire variable domain, with the rest obtained from reference TRBV11-3 and TRBJ1-6, is as follows: EAGVVQSPRYKIIEKKQPVAFWCNPISGHNTLYWYLQNLGQGPELLIRYENEEAVDDSQLPKDRFSAERLKGVDSTLKIQPAELGDSAVYLCASSPTGQTNSPLHFGNGTRLTVT.